Following are 7 T cell receptor beta chains from one sample sequenced in a study of blood T cell repertoires in COVID-19. Produced via immunoSEQ multiplex PCR; TCRdb's table is partial and in-frame only. Of tens of thousands of clones detected, roughly 90% appear once; the ten largest clones hold more than 3%. Material: peripheral blood. The source is a human donor in a cohort sampled during active COVID-19.

The J gene is TRBJ1-2, the V gene TRBV4-1, with 10 bases lining up with TRBD1. V was pared by 0 bases and J by 3 bases, with 1 base of the junction left unmatched. The length of the CDR3 is 15 residues. In germline, CDR1 is MGHRA, CDR2 YSYEKL. CDR3 sequence reads: CASSQDGQGDYGYTF. In nucleotides, the CDR3 is TGCGCCAGCAGCCAAGACGGACAGGGGGACTATGGCTACACCTTC.

V usage is TRBV4-1 and J usage is TRBJ2-3; 7 nucleotides match TRBD1. V shed 1 base and J 2 bases; nucleotides not matched to a gene: 3. From germline, CDR1 is MGHRA and CDR2 YSYEKL. This CDR3 contains 15 residues. For the CDR3, the DNA is TGCGCCAGCAGCCAAGGACAGGGACACACAGATACGCAGTATTTT. It encodes CASSQGQGHTDTQYF.

The CDR3 DNA sequence: TGTGCCAGCAGCCTTGACAGGGTTGAAAAACTGTTTTTT. Translating gives CASSLDRVEKLFF. V usage is TRBV12-3 or TRBV12-4 and J usage is TRBJ1-4, with 7 positions matching TRBD1. V dropped 6 bases and J dropped 7; count of bases not matched to a gene: 5. This CDR3 comprises 13 residues.

Comment on this clone: Its ends do not fully match the called genes, so a read error is possible. This chain uses TRBV19 with TRBJ2-1, with 8 bases matching TRBD1. The germline V gene has CDR1 LNHDA and CDR2 SQIVND (reference sequence). The CDR3 contains 14 residues. CDR3 DNA: TGTGCCAGCAGTACCGGGACAGGCTACAATGAGCAGTTCTTC. It encodes CASSTGTGYNEQFF.

J is TRBJ2-7 and V is TRBV7-9, with D possibly matching TRBD1 (6 bases). This CDR3 has 14 residues. V dropped 4 bases and J dropped 3 bases, with 13 bases sitting between them. From germline, CDR1 is SEHNR and CDR2 FQNEAQ (reference sequence). CDR3 protein: CASSSQGSFYEQYF. In DNA form, the CDR3 reads TGTGCCAGCAGCTCGCAGGGGAGTTTCTACGAGCAGTACTTC.

To note about this clone: The DNA is left out, because the CDR3 cannot be placed on it with certainty; the CDR3 is given as TCRdb lists it. The V and J genes are TRBV9 and TRBJ2-7; the table's D call of TRBD2 was not tested on the DNA. The CDR3 length is 13 residues, termini included. Germline values: CDR1 SGDLS, CDR2 YYNGEE. CDR3 loop: CASSVGSGSSLYF.

The chain is built from TRBV4-2 and TRBJ2-7, with D possibly TRBD2 on 6 matching bases. The V gene lost 0 bases and the J gene lost 2 bases, with 11 bases spanning the gap. The CDR3 is made up of 15 amino acids. Germline lookup yields CDR1 LGHNA and CDR2 YNFKEQ. This CDR3 reads CASSQDAGSPYEQYF. As DNA, the CDR3 is TGTGCCAGCAGCCAAGATGCGGGGTCGCCCTACGAGCAGTACTTC.